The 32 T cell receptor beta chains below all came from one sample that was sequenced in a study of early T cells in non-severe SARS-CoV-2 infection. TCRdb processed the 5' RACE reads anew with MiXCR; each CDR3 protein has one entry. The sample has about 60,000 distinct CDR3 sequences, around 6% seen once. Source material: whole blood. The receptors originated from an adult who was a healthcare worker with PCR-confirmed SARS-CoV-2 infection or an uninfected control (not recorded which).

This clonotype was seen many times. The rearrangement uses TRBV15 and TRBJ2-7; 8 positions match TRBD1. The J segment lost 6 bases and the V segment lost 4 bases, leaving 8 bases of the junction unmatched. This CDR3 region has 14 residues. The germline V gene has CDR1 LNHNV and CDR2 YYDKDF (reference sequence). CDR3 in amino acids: CATSIRQGQVEQYF. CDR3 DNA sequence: TGTGCCACCAGCATTAGACAGGGGCAAGTCGAGCAGTACTTC.

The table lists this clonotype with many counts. CDR3 amino acids: CASSLFRTPDNSPLHF. In DNA form, the CDR3 reads TGTGCCAGCAGCTTATTTCGCACACCCGATAATTCACCCCTCCACTTT. V is TRBV7-2 and J is TRBJ1-6, with D unclear. V was cut by 2 bases and J by 5 bases, with 13 bases left in between. This CDR3 spans 16 amino acids. Germline CDR1 and CDR2: SGHTA and FQGNSA. The full variable domain, with the rest looked up from reference TRBV7-2 and TRBJ1-6, is GAGVSQSPSNKVTEKGKDVELRCDPISGHTALYWYRQSLGQGLEFLIYFQGNSAPDKSGLPSDRFSAERTGGSVSTLTIQRTQQEDSAVYLCASSLFRTPDNSPLHFGNGTRLTVT.

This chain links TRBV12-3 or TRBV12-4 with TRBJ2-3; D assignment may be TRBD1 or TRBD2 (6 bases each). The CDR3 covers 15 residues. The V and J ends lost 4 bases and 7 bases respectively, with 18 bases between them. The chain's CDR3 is CASSYRVGGTYTQYF. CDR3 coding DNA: TGTGCCAGCAGTTACAGGGTGGGAGGCACTTATACGCAGTATTTT.

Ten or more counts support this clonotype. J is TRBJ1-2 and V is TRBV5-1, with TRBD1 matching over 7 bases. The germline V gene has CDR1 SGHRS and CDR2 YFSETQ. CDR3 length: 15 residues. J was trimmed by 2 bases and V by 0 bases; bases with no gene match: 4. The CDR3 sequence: CASSLAATGNYGYTF. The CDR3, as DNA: TGCGCCAGCAGCTTGGCCGCGACAGGGAACTATGGCTACACCTTC.

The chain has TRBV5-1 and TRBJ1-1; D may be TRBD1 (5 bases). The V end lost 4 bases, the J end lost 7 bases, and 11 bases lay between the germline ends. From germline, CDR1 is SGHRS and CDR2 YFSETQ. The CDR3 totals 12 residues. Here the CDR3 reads CASSLSGGEAFF. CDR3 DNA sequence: TGCGCCAGCAGCCTCTCCGGGGGTGAAGCTTTCTTT.

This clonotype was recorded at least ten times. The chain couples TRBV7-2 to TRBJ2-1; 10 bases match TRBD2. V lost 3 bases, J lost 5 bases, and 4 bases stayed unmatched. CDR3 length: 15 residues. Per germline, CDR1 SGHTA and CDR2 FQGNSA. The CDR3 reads CASSFVAGGHNEQFF. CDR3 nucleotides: TGTGCCAGCAGCTTCGTAGCGGGAGGACACAATGAGCAGTTCTTC.

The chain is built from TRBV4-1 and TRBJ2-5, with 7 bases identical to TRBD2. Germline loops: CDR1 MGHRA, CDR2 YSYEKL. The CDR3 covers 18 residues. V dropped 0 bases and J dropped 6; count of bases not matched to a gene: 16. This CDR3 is CASSQDSWTSGLDQTQYF. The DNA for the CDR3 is TGCGCCAGCAGCCAAGATAGTTGGACTAGTGGTCTTGATCAGACCCAGTACTTC.

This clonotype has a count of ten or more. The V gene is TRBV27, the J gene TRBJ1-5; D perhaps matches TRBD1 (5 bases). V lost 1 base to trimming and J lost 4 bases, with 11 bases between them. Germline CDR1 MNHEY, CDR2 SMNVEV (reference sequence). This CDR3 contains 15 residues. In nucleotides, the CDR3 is TGTGCCAGCAGTTTATTGGCCGGGGGGAATCAGCCCCAGCATTTT. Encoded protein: CASSLLAGGNQPQHF.

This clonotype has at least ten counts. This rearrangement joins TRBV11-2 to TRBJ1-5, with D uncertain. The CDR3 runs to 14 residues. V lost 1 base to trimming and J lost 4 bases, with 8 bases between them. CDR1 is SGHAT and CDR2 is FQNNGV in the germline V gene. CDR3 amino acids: CASSLGSLNQPQHF. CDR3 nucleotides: TGTGCCAGCAGCTTAGGGTCCCTGAATCAGCCCCAGCATTTT.

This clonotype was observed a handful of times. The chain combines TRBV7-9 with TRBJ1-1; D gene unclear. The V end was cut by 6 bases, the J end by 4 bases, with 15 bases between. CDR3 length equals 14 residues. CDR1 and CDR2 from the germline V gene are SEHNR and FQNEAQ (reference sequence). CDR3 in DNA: TGTGCCAGCAGGATGGGTCAGTATGGCACTGAAGCTTTCTTT. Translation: CASRMGQYGTEAFF. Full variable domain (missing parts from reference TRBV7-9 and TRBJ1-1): DTGVSQNPRHKITKRGQNVTFRCDPISEHNRLYWYRQTLGQGPEFLTYFQNEAQLEKSRLLSDRFSAERPKGSFSTLEIQRTEQGDSAMYLCASRMGQYGTEAFFGQGTRLTVV.

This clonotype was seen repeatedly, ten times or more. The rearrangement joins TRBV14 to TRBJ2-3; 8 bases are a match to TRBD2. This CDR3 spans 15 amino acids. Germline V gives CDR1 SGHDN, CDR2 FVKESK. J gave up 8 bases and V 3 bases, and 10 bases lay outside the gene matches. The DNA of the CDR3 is TGTGCCAGCAGCCAGGCCCGGACTAGCCTTGCTACGCAGTATTTT. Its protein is CASSQARTSLATQYF.

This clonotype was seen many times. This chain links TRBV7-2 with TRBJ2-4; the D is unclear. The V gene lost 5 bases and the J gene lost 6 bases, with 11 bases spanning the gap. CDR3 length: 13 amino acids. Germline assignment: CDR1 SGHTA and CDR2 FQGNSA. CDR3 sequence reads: CASSQLSLNIQYF. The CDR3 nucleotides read TGTGCCAGCAGCCAACTTAGTCTAAACATTCAGTACTTC.

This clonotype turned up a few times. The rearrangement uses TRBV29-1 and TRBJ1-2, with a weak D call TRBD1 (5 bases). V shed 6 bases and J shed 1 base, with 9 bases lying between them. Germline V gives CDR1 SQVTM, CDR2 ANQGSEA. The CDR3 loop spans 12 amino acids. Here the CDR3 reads CSVDDSNYGYTF. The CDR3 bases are TGCAGCGTCGATGACAGTAACTATGGCTACACCTTC. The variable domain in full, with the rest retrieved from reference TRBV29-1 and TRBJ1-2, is SAVISQKPSRDICQRGTSLTIQCQVDSQVTMMFWYRQQPGQSLTLIATANQGSEATYESGFVIDKFPISRPNLTFSTLTVSNMSPEDSSIYLCSVDDSNYGYTFGSGTRLTVV.

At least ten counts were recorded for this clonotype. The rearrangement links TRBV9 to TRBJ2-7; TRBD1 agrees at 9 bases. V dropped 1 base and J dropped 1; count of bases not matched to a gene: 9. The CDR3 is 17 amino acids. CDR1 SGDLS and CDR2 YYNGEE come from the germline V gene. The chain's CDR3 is CASSVRPSGQGSYEQYF. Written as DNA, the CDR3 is TGTGCCAGCAGCGTAAGGCCTAGCGGACAGGGGTCCTACGAGCAGTACTTC.

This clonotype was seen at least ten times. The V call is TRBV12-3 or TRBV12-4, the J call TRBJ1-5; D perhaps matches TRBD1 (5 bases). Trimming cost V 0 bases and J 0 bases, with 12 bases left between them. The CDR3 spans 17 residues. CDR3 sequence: CASSLAHGGYSNQPQHF. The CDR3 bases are TGTGCCAGCAGTTTAGCGCATGGGGGGTATAGCAATCAGCCCCAGCATTTT.

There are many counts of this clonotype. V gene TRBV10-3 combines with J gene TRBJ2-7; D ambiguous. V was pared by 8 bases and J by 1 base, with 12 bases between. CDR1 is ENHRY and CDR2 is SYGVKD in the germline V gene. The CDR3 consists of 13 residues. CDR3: CAIREDDSYEQYF. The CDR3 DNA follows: TGTGCCATCCGAGAAGACGATTCCTACGAGCAGTACTTC.

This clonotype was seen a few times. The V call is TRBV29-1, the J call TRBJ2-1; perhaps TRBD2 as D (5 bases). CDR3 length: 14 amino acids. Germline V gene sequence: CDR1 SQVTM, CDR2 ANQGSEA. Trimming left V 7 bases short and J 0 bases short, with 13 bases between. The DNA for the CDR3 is TGCAGCGGCCGCCCGGGGAGCTCCTACAATGAGCAGTTCTTC. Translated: CSGRPGSSYNEQFF.

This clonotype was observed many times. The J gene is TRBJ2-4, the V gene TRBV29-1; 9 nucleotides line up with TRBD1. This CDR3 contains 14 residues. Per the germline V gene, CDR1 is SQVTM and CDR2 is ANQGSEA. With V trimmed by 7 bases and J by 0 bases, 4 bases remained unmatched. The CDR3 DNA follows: TGCAGCGCCCGACAGGGGGAAGCCAAAAACATTCAGTACTTC. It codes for CSARQGEAKNIQYF. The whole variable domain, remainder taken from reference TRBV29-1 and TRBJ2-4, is SAVISQKPSRDICQRGTSLTIQCQVDSQVTMMFWYRQQPGQSLTLIATANQGSEATYESGFVIDKFPISRPNLTFSTLTVSNMSPEDSSIYLCSARQGEAKNIQYFGAGTRLSVL.

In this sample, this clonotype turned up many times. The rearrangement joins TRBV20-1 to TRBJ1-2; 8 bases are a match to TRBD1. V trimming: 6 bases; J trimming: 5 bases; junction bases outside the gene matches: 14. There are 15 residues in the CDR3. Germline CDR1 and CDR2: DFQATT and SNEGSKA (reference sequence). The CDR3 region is CSATSRGQETYGYTF. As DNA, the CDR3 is TGCAGTGCCACTTCCAGGGGACAGGAAACTTATGGCTACACCTTC.

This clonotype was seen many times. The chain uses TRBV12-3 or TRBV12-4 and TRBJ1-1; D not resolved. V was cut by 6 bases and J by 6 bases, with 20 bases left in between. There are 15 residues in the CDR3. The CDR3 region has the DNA TGTGCCAGCAGGTATACCGGGGAACGAGTCGCTGAAGCTTTCTTT. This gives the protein CASRYTGERVAEAFF.

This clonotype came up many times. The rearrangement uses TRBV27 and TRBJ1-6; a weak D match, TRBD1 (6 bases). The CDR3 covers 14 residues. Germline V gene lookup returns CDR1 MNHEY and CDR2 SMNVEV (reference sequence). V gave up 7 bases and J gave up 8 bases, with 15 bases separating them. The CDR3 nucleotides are TGTGCCAGCACCGGAGACAGGCGCTATTCACCCCTCCACTTT. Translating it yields CASTGDRRYSPLHF.

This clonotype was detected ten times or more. DNA of the CDR3: TGTGCCAGCAGTATTGGTGGGCCTAGCAATCAGCCCCAGCATTTT. Amino acids: CASSIGGPSNQPQHF. V is TRBV12-3 or TRBV12-4 and J is TRBJ1-5, with D hard to call. V shed 5 bases and J shed 0 bases, with 11 bases lying between them. The CDR3 length is 15 residues.

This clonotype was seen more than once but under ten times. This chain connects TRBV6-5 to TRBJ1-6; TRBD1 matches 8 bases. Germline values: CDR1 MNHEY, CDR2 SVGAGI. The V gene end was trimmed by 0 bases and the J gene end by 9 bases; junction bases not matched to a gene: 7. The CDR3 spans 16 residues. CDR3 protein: CASSYSWTGRSSPLHF. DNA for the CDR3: TGTGCCAGCAGTTACTCCTGGACAGGGAGGTCTTCACCCCTCCACTTT.

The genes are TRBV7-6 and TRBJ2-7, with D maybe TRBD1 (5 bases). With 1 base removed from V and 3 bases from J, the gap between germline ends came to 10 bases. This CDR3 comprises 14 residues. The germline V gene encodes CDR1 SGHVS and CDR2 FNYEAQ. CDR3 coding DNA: TGTGCCAGCAGCTTAGGCGAAGACAGCTACGAGCAGTACTTC. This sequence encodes CASSLGEDSYEQYF.

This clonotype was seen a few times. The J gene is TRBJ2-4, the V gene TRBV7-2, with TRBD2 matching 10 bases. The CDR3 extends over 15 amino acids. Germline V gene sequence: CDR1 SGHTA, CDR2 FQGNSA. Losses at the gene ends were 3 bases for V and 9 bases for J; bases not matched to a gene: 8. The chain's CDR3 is CASSFRTSGEGIQYF. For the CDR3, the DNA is TGTGCCAGCAGCTTCCGGACTAGCGGTGAGGGCATTCAGTACTTC.

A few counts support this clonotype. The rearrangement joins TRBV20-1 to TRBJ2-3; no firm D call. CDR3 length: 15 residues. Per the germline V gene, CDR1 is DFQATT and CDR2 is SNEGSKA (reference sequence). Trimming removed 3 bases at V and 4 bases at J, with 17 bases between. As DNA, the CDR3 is TGCAGTGCTAGGAAGCCTGGGTGGGGTCCAGATACGCAGTATTTT. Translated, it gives CSARKPGWGPDTQYF.

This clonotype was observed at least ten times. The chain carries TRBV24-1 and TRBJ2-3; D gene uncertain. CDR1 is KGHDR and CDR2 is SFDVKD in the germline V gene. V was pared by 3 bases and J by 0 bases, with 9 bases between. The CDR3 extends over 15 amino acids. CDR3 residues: CATSDPAPSTDTQYF. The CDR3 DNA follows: TGTGCCACCAGTGATCCAGCCCCTAGCACAGATACGCAGTATTTT.

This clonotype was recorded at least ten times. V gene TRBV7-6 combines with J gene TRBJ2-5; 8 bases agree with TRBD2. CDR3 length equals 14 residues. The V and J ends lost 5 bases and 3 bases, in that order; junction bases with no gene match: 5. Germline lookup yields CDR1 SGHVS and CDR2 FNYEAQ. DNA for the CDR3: TGTGCCAGCAGCATGGGACTAGATAAAGAGACCCAGTACTTC. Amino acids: CASSMGLDKETQYF.

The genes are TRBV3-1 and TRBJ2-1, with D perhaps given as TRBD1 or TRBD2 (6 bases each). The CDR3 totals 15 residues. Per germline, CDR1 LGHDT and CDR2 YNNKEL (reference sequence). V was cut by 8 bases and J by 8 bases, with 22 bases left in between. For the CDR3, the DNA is TGTGCCAGCCAAGACGGACAGCCCGGGGGTTATGAGCAGTTCTTC. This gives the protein CASQDGQPGGYEQFF.

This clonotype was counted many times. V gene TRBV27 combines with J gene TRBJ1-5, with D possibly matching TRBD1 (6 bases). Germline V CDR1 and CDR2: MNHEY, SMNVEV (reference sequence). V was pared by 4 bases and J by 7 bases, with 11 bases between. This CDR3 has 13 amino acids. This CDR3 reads CASSSQGRQPQHF. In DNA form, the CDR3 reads TGTGCCAGCAGTTCGCAGGGGAGACAGCCCCAGCATTTT.

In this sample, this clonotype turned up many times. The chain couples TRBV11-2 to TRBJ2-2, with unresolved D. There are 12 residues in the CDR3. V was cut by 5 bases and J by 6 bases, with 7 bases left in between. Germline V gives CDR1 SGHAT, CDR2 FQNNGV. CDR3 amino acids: CASSLEAGELFF. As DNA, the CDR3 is TGTGCCAGCAGCCTCGAAGCCGGGGAGCTGTTTTTT.

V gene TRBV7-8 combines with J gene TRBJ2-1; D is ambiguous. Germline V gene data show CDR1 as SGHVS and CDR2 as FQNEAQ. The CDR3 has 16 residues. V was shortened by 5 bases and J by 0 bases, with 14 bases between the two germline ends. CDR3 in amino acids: CASSEGYMSSYNEQFF. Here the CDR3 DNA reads TGTGCCAGCAGCGAAGGGTATATGAGCTCCTACAATGAGCAGTTCTTC.